One sample yielded the 25 T cell receptor beta chains listed below, sequenced in a study of cytomegalovirus exposure and HLA in healthy donors. Both 60 Vbeta primers and 13 Jbeta primers went into the PCR. Assay: immunoSEQ multiplex PCR; the TCRdb copy retains only in-frame clones and omits some. The sample has about 69,000 clones, under 80% seen once; the top ten hold roughly 15%. Sequenced input: PBMCs. These receptors all come from a male donor in good health and CMV-seropositive.

The V gene is TRBV4-1, the J gene TRBJ2-7, with D maybe TRBD2 (5 bases). CDR3 length equals 16 residues. The germline V gene has CDR1 MGHRA and CDR2 YSYEKL. Trimming cost V 4 bases and J 0 bases, with 16 bases left between them. CDR3 coding DNA: TGCGCCAGCAGCCCCCTCCCAGGCGGGCCCTCCTACGAGCAGTACTTC. Protein: CASSPLPGGPSYEQYF.

There are a few counts of this clone. The gene calls are TRBV4-3 and TRBJ2-3, with a tentative D call TRBD1 (6 bases). V was pared by 1 base and J by 9 bases, with 11 bases between. The CDR3 is 13 residues long. CDR1 and CDR2 (germline): LGHNA, YSLEER. The CDR3 region is CASSQVQGNTQYF. The CDR3 DNA reads as TGCGCCAGCAGCCAAGTGCAGGGGAACACGCAGTATTTT.

The chain is built from TRBV2 and TRBJ2-2; D gene ambiguous. The CDR3 is 13 residues long. V dropped 6 bases and J dropped 0 bases, with 5 bases sitting between them. CDR1 SNHLY and CDR2 FYNNEI come from the germline V gene. Here the CDR3 DNA reads TGTGCCAGCAGGACAACGAACACCGGGGAGCTGTTTTTT. This translates into CASRTTNTGELFF. Together with reference TRBV2 and TRBJ2-2, the CDR3 gives the full variable domain: EPEVTQTPSHQVTQMGQEVILRCVPISNHLYFYWYRQILGQKVEFLVSFYNNEISEKSEIFDDQFSVERPDGSNFTLKIRSTKLEDSAMYFCASRTTNTGELFFGEGSRLTVL.

J is TRBJ2-5 and V is TRBV7-6; the match to TRBD1 covers 10 bases. The J call may be mistaken, given a closer DNA end match to TRBJ2-7. This CDR3 region has 15 residues. Looked up from germline, CDR1 is SGHVS and CDR2 is FNYEAQ. CDR3: CASSLDRGLTYEQYF. The CDR3 DNA reads as TGTGCCAGCAGCTTGGACAGGGGGTTGACCTACGAGCAGTACTTC.

The chain has TRBV5-1 and TRBJ2-3; 8 bases fit TRBD2. There are 16 residues in the CDR3. The germline gives CDR1 SGHRS, CDR2 YFSETQ. Losses at the gene ends were 1 base for V and 6 bases for J; bases not matched to a gene: 10. The DNA for the CDR3 is TGCGCCAGCAGCTTGATTTCAGCGGGAGCAGGGGATACGCAGTATTTT. This translates into CASSLISAGAGDTQYF.

The chain couples TRBV6-1 to TRBJ2-2; 7 bases are a match to TRBD1. Per the germline V gene, CDR1 is MNHNS and CDR2 is SASEGT. This CDR3 region has 15 residues. With V trimmed by 4 bases and J by 10 bases, 12 bases remained unmatched. CDR3 protein: CASSVGTVRLKELFF. The CDR3 nucleotides read TGTGCCAGCAGTGTAGGGACAGTCAGGTTGAAGGAGCTGTTTTTT.

This clone was detected only a few times. The junction does not match germline at one end; this may be a read error. V gene TRBV6-4 combines with J gene TRBJ2-1, with D perhaps TRBD2 (6 bases). Germline CDR1 and CDR2: MRHNA and SNTAGT. The CDR3 is 13 amino acids. The CDR3 coding sequence is TGTGCCAGCAGTGCCGGGACTGGTGGTGAGCATTTCTTC. Translation: CASSAGTGGEHFF.

A few counts support this clone. The rearrangement uses TRBV6-6 and TRBJ1-5; D gene ambiguous. CDR1 is MNHNY, CDR2 SVGAGI, per germline (reference sequence). The V end lost 6 bases, the J end lost 4 bases, and 10 bases lay between the germline ends. The CDR3 is 13 residues long. The CDR3 DNA follows: TGTGCCAGCAGCCGGGAGGTGAATCAGCCCCAGCATTTT. Residues: CASSREVNQPQHF.

This clone has a single count. The chain employs TRBV27 and TRBJ2-3, with D uncertain. V dropped 3 bases and J dropped 2 bases, with 18 bases sitting between them. This CDR3 has 17 residues. Germline V gives CDR1 MNHEY, CDR2 SMNVEV (reference sequence). CDR3 bases: TGTGCCAGCAGTTTCTACTCCCCGATAGTTTCCACAGATACGCAGTATTTT. Protein sequence: CASSFYSPIVSTDTQYF.

This clone appeared once. This chain links TRBV27 with TRBJ2-2; TRBD2 is a possible D gene (5 bases). The V end was cut by 6 bases, the J end by 1 base, with 15 bases between. CDR3 length equals 16 residues. Germline CDR1 MNHEY, CDR2 SMNVEV (reference sequence). The CDR3 loop reads CASSLYYGRNTGELFF. The CDR3 DNA reads TGTGCCAGCAGCCTTTATTATGGGAGGAACACCGGGGAGCTGTTTTTT.

The V and J genes are TRBV5-6 and TRBJ1-2; a weak D match, TRBD1 (5 bases). This CDR3 has 16 amino acids. In germline, CDR1 is SGHDT, CDR2 YYEEEE. Trimming took off 2 bases at V and 4 bases at J, with 18 bases between the two ends. CDR3 bases: TGTGCCAGCAGCTTTGGTGGGGCAGCCGCTAGCTATGGCTACACCTTC. Its translation is CASSFGGAAASYGYTF.

This chain joins TRBV5-6 and TRBJ2-1; D is possibly TRBD2 (5 bases). CDR3 length: 16 amino acids. CDR1 is SGHDT and CDR2 is YYEEEE in the germline V gene. V lost 0 bases and J 6 bases, leaving 16 bases between the germline ends. The CDR3: CASSLAGNSGVNEQFF. CDR3 coding DNA: TGTGCCAGCAGCTTGGCGGGCAACAGCGGAGTCAATGAGCAGTTCTTC.

In this sample, this clone turned up a few times. The chain uses TRBV25-1 and TRBJ1-2; 8 bases agree with TRBD1. V was clipped by 11 bases and J by 5 bases; unmatched bases: 4. CDR3 size: 11 residues. Germline V gene sequence: CDR1 MGHDK, CDR2 SYGVNS. CDR3: CAAGGLYGYTF. The CDR3 DNA reads as TGTGCCGCAGGGGGCCTTTATGGCTACACCTTC.

The chain recombines TRBV19 with TRBJ1-1, with D uncertain. There are 14 residues in the CDR3. With 7 bases removed from V and 1 base from J, the gap between germline ends came to 13 bases. The germline V gene has CDR1 LNHDA and CDR2 SQIVND (reference sequence). CDR3 sequence: CASTTGRANTEAFF. CDR3 in DNA: TGTGCCAGTACCACGGGGAGGGCGAACACTGAAGCTTTCTTT.

The count of this clone is one. Distinct nucleotide sequences in the sample also encode this CDR3. The gene calls are TRBV5-1 and TRBJ2-2; 11 bases line up with TRBD2. The CDR3 loop spans 17 amino acids. With V trimmed by 4 bases and J by 2 bases, 7 bases remained unmatched. Germline CDR1 SGHRS, CDR2 YFSETQ. The CDR3 DNA sequence: TGCGCCAGCAGCCACCTAGCGGGGGGACCAAACACCGGGGAGCTGTTTTTT. This codes for CASSHLAGGPNTGELFF.

J is TRBJ1-1 and V is TRBV28; no clear D. Germline values: CDR1 MDHEN, CDR2 SYDVKM. V lost 5 bases to trimming and J lost 4 bases, with 20 bases between them. The CDR3 is 16 amino acids. The CDR3, as DNA: TGTGCCAGCAGTCCCCCGCGGGGTCGGTGGGGCACTGAAGCTTTCTTT. It is translated as CASSPPRGRWGTEAFF.

V is TRBV11-2 and J is TRBJ1-5; TRBD1 is a possible D gene (5 bases). Between the trimmed V and J ends, which lost 5 bases and 1 base, there was a span of 12 bases. The CDR3 covers 15 residues. Germline CDR1 is SGHAT and CDR2 is FQNNGV. CDR3 coding DNA: TGTGCCAGCAGCGACGGAGGGGCGAGCAATCAGCCCCAGCATTTT. Translation: CASSDGGASNQPQHF.

This chain uses TRBV19 with TRBJ1-6, with 7 bases matching TRBD1. The junction had 8 bases not matched to a gene; V was cut back by 3 bases and J by 9 bases. CDR3 size: 15 residues. Germline-derived CDR1 and CDR2 are LNHDA and SQIVND (reference sequence). The CDR3 protein is CASSIQTGLGSPLHF. In nucleotides, the CDR3 is TGTGCCAGTAGTATCCAGACAGGGTTGGGTTCACCCCTCCACTTT. The full variable domain, with the rest looked up from reference TRBV19 and TRBJ1-6, is DGGITQSPKYLFRKEGQNVTLSCEQNLNHDAMYWYRQDPGQGLRLIYYSQIVNDFQKGDIAEGYSVSREKKESFPLTVTSAQKNPTAFYLCASSIQTGLGSPLHFGNGTRLTVT.

The rearrangement joins TRBV9 to TRBJ2-3; 12 bases fit TRBD2. The CDR3 consists of 15 residues. The trim removed 4 bases at V and 5 bases at J, leaving 5 bases unmatched. CDR1 is SGDLS, CDR2 YYNGEE, per germline. The CDR3 DNA reads TGTGCCAGCAGCCCGACTAGCGGGAGAATAGATACGCAGTATTTT. Encoded protein: CASSPTSGRIDTQYF.

The chain carries TRBV19 and TRBJ1-2; D not resolved. The germline V gene encodes CDR1 LNHDA and CDR2 SQIVND (reference sequence). V shed 5 bases and J shed 4 bases, with 8 bases lying between them. The length of the CDR3 is 12 residues. The CDR3, as DNA: TGTGCCAGTAGTCAGGCCCTCTATGGCTACACCTTC. Protein sequence: CASSQALYGYTF.

This clone was recorded a few times. The V call is TRBV10-1, the J call TRBJ2-2; D uncertain. Germline assignment: CDR1 WNHNN and CDR2 SYGVQD (reference sequence). The length of the CDR3 is 13 residues. V lost 6 bases and J lost 2, with 7 bases in between. CDR3 sequence: CASRADNTGELFF. CDR3 nucleotide sequence: TGCGCCAGCAGGGCGGATAACACCGGGGAGCTGTTTTTT.

The chain couples TRBV9 to TRBJ2-1; 15 bases match TRBD2. This CDR3 is 16 amino acids long. CDR1 SGDLS and CDR2 YYNGEE come from the germline V gene. V lost 3 bases and J lost 9; bases outside the gene matches: 7. DNA of the CDR3: TGTGCCAGCAGCGCGCCAGGGACTAGCGGGAGGCTTGAGCAGTTCTTC. It is translated as CASSAPGTSGRLEQFF.

The chain uses TRBV15 and TRBJ2-2, with 7 bases identical to TRBD2. Per germline, CDR1 LNHNV and CDR2 YYDKDF (reference sequence). Trimming removed 4 bases from V and 6 bases from J; junction bases left unmatched: 17. This CDR3 is 18 amino acids long. CDR3: CATSTTGRQRGPAGELFF. The CDR3 bases are TGTGCCACCAGCACTACGGGAAGACAGCGGGGTCCTGCCGGGGAGCTGTTTTTT.

V is TRBV19 and J is TRBJ1-4; the D gene is possibly TRBD1 (5 bases). This CDR3 is built from 16 residues. The germline CDR1 and CDR2 sequences are LNHDA and SQIVND (reference sequence). Trimming removed 5 bases at V and 8 bases at J, with 21 bases between. The CDR3 loop is CASSPMGPVGEEKLFF. The DNA for the CDR3 is TGTGCCAGTAGTCCTATGGGGCCTGTCGGAGAGGAAAAACTGTTTTTT.

This clone turned up a few times. The chain carries TRBV10-1 and TRBJ2-3, with 9 bases matching TRBD1. The CDR3 runs 15 residues. After removal of 5 bases from V and 5 bases from J, the junction contained 8 bases not matched to a gene. Germline lookup yields CDR1 WNHNN and CDR2 SYGVQD (reference sequence). The CDR3 DNA follows: TGCGCCAGCAGTCCCCCCGGGACAGGGAAAGATACGCAGTATTTT. This encodes CASSPPGTGKDTQYF.